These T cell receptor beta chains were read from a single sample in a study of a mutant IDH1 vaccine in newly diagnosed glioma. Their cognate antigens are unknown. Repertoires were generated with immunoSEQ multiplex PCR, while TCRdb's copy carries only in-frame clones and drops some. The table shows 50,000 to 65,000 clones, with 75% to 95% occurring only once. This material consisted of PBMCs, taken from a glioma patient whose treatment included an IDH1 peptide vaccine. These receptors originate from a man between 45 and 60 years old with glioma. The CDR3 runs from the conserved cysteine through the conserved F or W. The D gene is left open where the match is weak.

CDR3aa: CAISPSVSAYEQFF
CDR3nt: TGTGCCATCAGCCCCAGCGTATCGGCGTATGAGCAGTTCTTC
v_gene: TRBV10-3
j_gene: TRBJ2-1
d_gene: .

CDR3aa: CASRTGQGSGTDTQYF
CDR3nt: TGTGCCAGTAGAACCGGACAGGGGTCAGGCACAGATACGCAGTATTTT
v_gene: TRBV19
j_gene: TRBJ2-3
d_gene: TRBD1

CDR3aa: CASSFGQEGTGELFF
CDR3nt: TGTGCCAGCAGCTTCGGGCAGGAGGGCACCGGGGAGCTGTTTTTT
v_gene: TRBV11-3
j_gene: TRBJ2-2
d_gene: .

CDR3aa: CASSPSGSTYEQYF
CDR3nt: TGTGCCAGCAGCCCTAGCGGATCTACCTACGAGCAGTACTTC
v_gene: TRBV7-2
j_gene: TRBJ2-7
d_gene: TRBD2

CDR3aa: CAISEGGAGDEKLFF
CDR3nt: TGTGCCATCAGTGAGGGAGGGGCGGGAGATGAAAAACTGTTTTTT
v_gene: TRBV10-3
j_gene: TRBJ1-4
d_gene: .

CDR3aa: CASRAQGSKAFF
CDR3nt: TGTGCCAGCAGGGCACAGGGAAGTAAAGCTTTCTTT
v_gene: TRBV6-6
j_gene: TRBJ1-1
d_gene: .

CDR3aa: CASSTRRDSGNTIYF
CDR3nt: TGTGCCAGCAGCACCCGGCGCGACTCTGGAAACACCATATATTTT
v_gene: TRBV11-2
j_gene: TRBJ1-3
d_gene: .

CDR3aa: CASSVDREGYGYTF
CDR3nt: TGTGCCAGCAGCGTTGACAGGGAAGGCTATGGCTACACCTTC
v_gene: TRBV9
j_gene: TRBJ1-2
d_gene: TRBD1

CDR3aa: CASSARPGQGAFF
CDR3nt: TGTGCCAGCAGCGCCAGACCGGGACAGGGGGCTTTCTTT
v_gene: TRBV9
j_gene: TRBJ1-1
d_gene: TRBD1

CDR3aa: CASSYVAGGAYNEQFF
CDR3nt: TGTGCCAGCAGTTACGTAGCGGGGGGGGCCTACAATGAGCAGTTCTTC
v_gene: TRBV6-5
j_gene: TRBJ2-1
d_gene: TRBD2

CDR3aa: CASSLSSSTETQYF
CDR3nt: TGCGCCAGCAGCTTGTCTAGTAGTACGGAGACCCAGTACTTC
v_gene: TRBV5-1
j_gene: TRBJ2-5
d_gene: .

CDR3aa: CASSWTSDSYEQYF
CDR3nt: TGTGCCAGCTCATGGACTAGCGACTCCTACGAGCAGTACTTC
v_gene: TRBV19
j_gene: TRBJ2-7
d_gene: TRBD2

CDR3aa: CATGTRQGGYTF
CDR3nt: TGTGCCACCGGCACGAGACAGGGCGGCTACACCTTC
v_gene: TRBV15
j_gene: TRBJ1-2
d_gene: TRBD1

CDR3aa: CATSRDRNYYGYTF
CDR3nt: TGTGCCACCAGCAGAGACCGAAACTACTATGGCTACACCTTC
v_gene: TRBV15
j_gene: TRBJ1-2
d_gene: .